The T cell receptor beta chain described here comes from a study of molecular identifiers for immune sequencing clone quantification. About the study: Four portions were sequenced after RNA from around 20,000 or 100,000 naive CD8 cells was split five ways in replicates. The study's findings and limits: Highly expanded clone sizes could be underestimated by identical TCR molecules that share a barcode.

Worth noting for this clonotype: Its cognate antigen is unknown. This clone may be a read error of a much larger clone one base away.

The CDR3 contains 14 residues. CDR1 LNHDA and CDR2 SQIVND come from the germline V gene (reference sequence). Naive CD8 T cells, phenotype CD8+CD4-CCR7+CD45RA+, were sorted. TCRdb passed the PCR reads through MiXCR, listing each CDR3 protein once. Of some 100,000 distinct CDR3 sequences in the sample, around a third were seen once. The source of this sequence is a human donor in good health. Some libraries in this study had Jurkat cell RNA spiked in. V is TRBV19 and J is TRBJ1-5; D ambiguous. The J call could be wrong; TRBJ2-3 is a better fit for the DNA end. Source material: naive CD8+ T cells from blood, with Jurkat cell RNA spiked in. Regarding subset: FACS-sorted CD8+CD4-CCR7+CD45RA+ naive T cells. CDR3: CASSIGPGGQPQYF. The CDR3 nucleotides read TGTGCCAGTAGTATCGGACCCGGCGGTCAGCCCCAGTATTTT.